Listed below are T cell receptor beta chains from one sample, sequenced in a study of CD8 T cells in ankylosing spondylitis. TCRdb called the 5' RACE reads again in MiXCR, with one record for every CDR3 protein. The sample has 250,000 or so distinct CDR3 sequences; about 10% are singletons. Specimen: blood, either unsorted or a sorted T cell fraction (not recorded which). The source of these receptors is a male donor with ankylosing spondylitis or in good health (not recorded which). Each CDR3 is given with its conserved first and last residue. D genes are given only for firm matches. Only some rows state a clone size, as once, few, many or a class for expanded clones.

TRBV7-2,NA,14,TRBJ1-1,TRBD1,TGTGCCAGCAGCGCTAAGACAGGGTGGACTGAAGCTTTCTTT,CASSAKTGWTEAFF
TRBV20-1,many,13,TRBJ1-5,TRBD1,TGCAGTGCACCCGACAGGGCTGGGGGGCCCCAGCATTTT,CSAPDRAGGPQHF
TRBV12-3/TRBV12-4,many,15,TRBJ2-1,NA,TGTGCCAGCAGTTGGGGGCGGGGAGGCTACAATGAGCAGTTCTTC,CASSWGRGGYNEQFF
TRBV7-2,few,13,TRBJ1-2,NA,TGTGCCAGCAGCTTAAATGGGGACTATGGCTACACCTTC,CASSLNGDYGYTF
TRBV5-1,many,13,TRBJ1-1,TRBD1,TGCGCCAGCAGCTGGGGGGACAGGGGTGAAGCTTTCTTT,CASSWGDRGEAFF
TRBV4-1,many,15,TRBJ1-5,NA,TGCGCCAGCAGCCATCACCGTGACAGTAATCAGCCCCAGCATTTT,CASSHHRDSNQPQHF
TRBV7-9,many,14,TRBJ2-5,NA,TGTGCCAGCAGCTTAGCGCGATCCAGGGAGACCCAGTACTTC,CASSLARSRETQYF
TRBV7-9,NA,15,TRBJ1-1,NA,TGTGCCAGCAGCTCCATATCCGATTTGAACACTGAAGCTTTCTTT,CASSSISDLNTEAFF
TRBV20-1,many,12,TRBJ2-1,NA,TGCAGTGCTAGACGGGGGGCCAATGAGCAGTTCTTC,CSARRGANEQFF
TRBV27,many,13,TRBJ2-1,NA,TGTGCCACCAGGACACATTGGGGGAATGAGCAGTTCTTC,CATRTHWGNEQFF
TRBV7-9,NA,11,TRBJ1-2,NA,TGTGCCAGCAGCTGGGGAAGTGACTACACCTTC,CASSWGSDYTF
TRBV2,many,15,TRBJ2-7,NA,TGTGCCAGCAGCGGTGGACAGCTCGCGCTTAAAGAGCAGTACTTC,CASSGGQLALKEQYF
TRBV29-1,many,17,TRBJ2-1,TRBD2,TGCAGCGTGGCCGGGACTAGCGGGAAGAGCTCCTACAATGAGCAGTTCTTC,CSVAGTSGKSSYNEQFF
TRBV7-9,few,15,TRBJ1-6,NA,TGTGCCAGCAGCTTATCGGGGAACAGGAATTCACCCCTCCACTTT,CASSLSGNRNSPLHF
TRBV29-1,NA,17,TRBJ2-2,TRBD2,TGCAGCGGGAAGCTAGGTGCGGGAGGGCTTCGTACCGGGGAGCTGTTTTTT,CSGKLGAGGLRTGELFF
TRBV6-1,many,17,TRBJ2-3,TRBD2,TGTGCCAGCAGTGAAAGTCGCCTAGCGGGGCGCACAGATACGCAGTATTTT,CASSESRLAGRTDTQYF
TRBV6-1,few,13,TRBJ2-5,TRBD1,TGTGCCAGCACTAGGGACAGGGGAGAGACCCAGTACTTC,CASTRDRGETQYF
TRBV5-6,many,16,TRBJ2-2,NA,TGTGCCAGCAGCTTCGAGGCAGGGGTTCTCCCCGGGGAGCTGTTTTTT,CASSFEAGVLPGELFF
TRBV20-1,many,15,TRBJ1-5,NA,TGCAGTGCTAGAGATAGCACGACGGGCAATCAGCCCCAGCATTTT,CSARDSTTGNQPQHF
TRBV5-6,many,14,TRBJ1-1,TRBD1,TGTGCCAGCAGCTTGAGGGACAGGAACACTGAAGCTTTCTTT,CASSLRDRNTEAFF
TRBV25-1,many,13,TRBJ1-5,TRBD1,TGTGCCAGCAGGGGGACAGACAATCAGCCCCAGCATTTT,CASRGTDNQPQHF
TRBV5-1,many,18,TRBJ2-1,NA,TGCGCCAGCAGCTTGGAAGGGACGGAATACTGGGTCGTCGATGAGCAGTTCTTC,CASSLEGTEYWVVDEQFF
TRBV4-1,many,14,TRBJ1-5,NA,TGCGCCAGCAGCCCCTCTCTCCGGGGGCATCCCCAGCATTTT,CASSPSLRGHPQHF
TRBV20-1,many,13,TRBJ2-5,NA,TGCAGTGCTAGAGTAGGGGGGAAAGAGACCCAGTACTTC,CSARVGGKETQYF
TRBV6-1,many,14,TRBJ1-1,TRBD1,TGTGCCAGCAGTCCGGGACAGCGGGGCACTGAAGCTTTCTTT,CASSPGQRGTEAFF
TRBV6-2/TRBV6-3,many,13,TRBJ1-1,NA,TGTGCCAGCAGTTACATGGCAGGGCTTGAAGCTTTCTTT,CASSYMAGLEAFF
TRBV19,NA,16,TRBJ2-1,TRBD2,TGTGCCAGTAGTAGATCTAGCGGGGGGCCAAACAATGAGCAGTTCTTC,CASSRSSGGPNNEQFF
TRBV28,many,15,TRBJ2-7,TRBD2,TGTGCCAGCAGTTCCTTTCCTAGCGGGGGCTACGAGCAGTACTTC,CASSSFPSGGYEQYF
TRBV12-3/TRBV12-4,many,15,TRBJ2-3,TRBD1,TGTGCCAGCAGCTTCGGACAGGGACTCACAGATACGCAGTATTTT,CASSFGQGLTDTQYF
TRBV5-1,NA,14,TRBJ1-2,TRBD1,TGCGCCAGCAGAGCGGGACAGGGAGATTATGGCTACACCTTC,CASRAGQGDYGYTF
TRBV29-1,many,15,TRBJ1-4,NA,TGCAGCGTTGGGTCATGGGGAACAGATGATGAAAAACTGTTTTTT,CSVGSWGTDDEKLFF
TRBV3-1,many,12,TRBJ1-2,NA,TGTGCCAGCAGCCAACCGGGGGATGGCTACACCTTC,CASSQPGDGYTF
TRBV5-1,many,12,TRBJ2-7,NA,TGCGCCAGCAGCTCCTCCGGGTACGAGCAGTACTTC,CASSSSGYEQYF
TRBV5-4,NA,18,TRBJ1-5,TRBD1,TGTGCCACCCAGCAACTTCGGGACAGGGGGGTTTTGCATCAGCCCCAGCATTTT,CATQQLRDRGVLHQPQHF
TRBV10-3,few,12,TRBJ2-1,NA,TGTGCCATCAGTGCCCCCCCCAATGAGCAGTTCTTC,CAISAPPNEQFF
TRBV3-1,many,15,TRBJ2-7,TRBD2,TGTGCCAGCAGCCAATCGACTAGCGGGACCAACGAGCAGTACTTC,CASSQSTSGTNEQYF
TRBV15,many,15,TRBJ2-7,NA,TGTGCCACCAGCAGAGATGTGTGGGGGGTGGACGAGCAGTACTTC,CATSRDVWGVDEQYF
TRBV7-2,few,14,TRBJ1-1,NA,TGTGCCAGCAGCTCCTTCGGAGGGTTCACTGAAGCTTTCTTT,CASSSFGGFTEAFF
TRBV11-2,many,15,TRBJ2-1,TRBD1,TGTGCCAGCAGCTTAGTCAGGGGGCGATGGAATGAGCAGTTCTTC,CASSLVRGRWNEQFF
TRBV15,many,18,TRBJ1-1,TRBD1,TGTGCCACCAGCGGGGGGTACAGGGGGGAAAGGGCGGCGGCTGAAGCTTTCTTT,CATSGGYRGERAAAEAFF
TRBV2,NA,16,TRBJ2-3,NA,TGTGCCAGCAATCCCCCCGGGGGGCGGACCACAGATACGCAGTATTTT,CASNPPGGRTTDTQYF
TRBV29-1,few,12,TRBJ2-7,NA,TGCAGCGTTGGACAGGCCACCTACGAGCAGTACTTC,CSVGQATYEQYF
TRBV5-1,few,16,TRBJ1-2,TRBD1,TGCGCCAGCAGCCTGTTACCGGGACAGGGGGCGTCTGGCTACACCTTC,CASSLLPGQGASGYTF
TRBV29-1,many,14,TRBJ1-1,NA,TGCAGCGTTGCCCTCGCAGGGGAGAACACTGAAGCTTTCTTT,CSVALAGENTEAFF
TRBV7-9,few,15,TRBJ1-6,NA,TGTGCCAGCAGCTCGCCGGGTTTTGGAGTTGGGGGCCTCCACTTT,CASSSPGFGVGGLHF
TRBV5-1,many,18,TRBJ2-1,TRBD2,TGCGCCAGCAGCGGTCCTAGCGGGCGTCGGAGCTCCTACAATGAGCAGTTCTTC,CASSGPSGRRSSYNEQFF
TRBV12-3/TRBV12-4,NA,14,TRBJ2-3,TRBD2,TGTGCCAGCAGTCTCCGGGACTACACAGATACGCAGTATTTT,CASSLRDYTDTQYF
TRBV4-2,many,17,TRBJ2-3,TRBD1,TGTGCCAGCAGCCAAGATCGCGACAGGGGGCGTCCAGATACGCAGTATTTT,CASSQDRDRGRPDTQYF